A single T cell receptor (beta chain) is shown here with its context. This clonotype has more than one count but fewer than ten. This clone's antigen is unknown. One base away there is no much larger clone; base qualities are not given. Library generation was performed with 5' RACE. The data were produced on an Illumina HiSeq 2500. A second PCR of roughly 6 to 12 cycles was performed with a sample-barcoded 5' primer and a J-beta primer mix. A template-switch 5' adaptor carrying 12 random nucleotides introduced a unique molecular identifier onto each TCR beta cDNA molecule. Each sample yielded at least 2.5 million CDR3-containing paired-end reads. All of the RNA was converted into first-strand cDNA using the Mint cDNA synthesis kit, with a TRBC-specific oligonucleotide serving as the primer. Following uracil-DNA glycosylase treatment, a first 18-cycle PCR with universal primers M1SS and BC2_uni_R was performed on all cDNA. The source study handled its data this way. Normalization of each sample was performed by random selection of 1 million high-quality reads, each carrying a distinct molecular identifier. Instead of being binned into consensus sequences, reads with shared molecular identifiers were discarded. MiTCR, set to a Q25 quality threshold and the strictest error-elimination algorithm, was used for CDR3 identification, clonotype clustering and error correction. A nonparametric unseen species model with Euler transformation was used to estimate a lower bound on total TCR beta diversity. TCRdb handled the public reads itself, with Q25 trimming in fastp and clone calling in MiXCR, and kept productive beta chains. Under each unique CDR3 protein, matching rows form one entry showing the most common genes and DNA. The V and J calls here are based on TCRdb, not the publication. The sample includes about 650,000 distinct CDR3 sequences, with roughly 32% observed a single time. The leading ten clones occupy roughly 14% of the sample.

The sample originates from a study of blood T cells in healthy people across ages (dated by TCRdb to the mid-2010s). Study-level background: Template switching captured roughly one uniquely barcoded TCR beta cDNA molecule per two T cells in model experiments. Donors of different ages were randomly distributed across sequencing lanes to avoid experimental bias. Age-related changes in TCR beta repertoire diversity were measured in the study by deep sequencing normalized with unique cDNA molecular identifiers. Donors were grouped into four age groups: young (average 16 years), middle-aged (39), aged (over 55) and long-lived (roughly 80). Two additional independent replicas of 1 million unique cDNA reads from the same blood draw were analyzed for two donors (one aged 18 to 29 and one aged 80 or older).

After removal of 4 bases from V and 1 base from J, the junction retains 5 bases not matched to a gene. As encoded in the germline V gene (reference sequence), CDR1 is LGHDT while CDR2 is YNNKEL. From the cysteine through the phenylalanine, the CDR3 covers 15 amino acids. Just the 45-base CDR3 DNA is kept, in frame starting at base 1. Systemically healthy Caucasian individuals from Russia, some 40 in total and aged about 6 to 100 years, were included as donors. Each donor gave 8 to 10 milliliters of peripheral blood, drawn into EDTA-treated Vacutainer tubes. Ficoll-Paque density-gradient centrifugation was used to isolate PBMCs, with at least 7 million per sample. Total RNA, at least 6 micrograms per sample, was extracted from PBMCs with Trizol reagent. For every donor, flow cytometry on a PBMC aliquot measured the percentage of naive CD45RAhigh/CD27high T cells. Overall study results and their limits: There was a strong correlation between observed TCR beta diversity and the percentage of naive T cells measured by flow cytometry. Donor CMV infection status was unknown, potentially confounding age-related changes in expanded clonotypes. Since profiling was done on bulk unsorted PBMCs, naive and antigen-experienced compartments could not be conclusively compared. As age increased, observed TCR beta diversity per million T cells dropped in a roughly linear way, and a significant reduction was already evident by age about 40. Total diversity estimates from one million sequenced T cells were considered lower bounds and underestimates. The long-lived group showed more naive CD4+ T cells, fewer expanded clones and increased TCR diversity than the aged group, suggesting age selection.

Sequences were obtained from blood. The TCR comes from a woman over 75 in good health. Donor details come from another sample of the same person, matched by shared clones. The V and J genes are TRBV3-1 and TRBJ1-2, with 8 central nucleotides matching TRBD1. At the DNA level, the sequence is TGTGCCAGCAGCCCCGGGACAGGCCGTAACTATGGCTACACCTTC. Protein translation: CASSPGTGRNYGYTF. The reference TRBV3-1 and TRBJ1-2 proteins fill in what lies around the CDR3, so the full variable domain reads DTAVSQTPKYLVTQMGNDKSIKCEQNLGHDTMYWYKQDSKKFLKIMFSYNNKELIINETVPNRFSPKSPDKAHLNLHINSLELGDSAVYFCASSPGTGRNYGYTFGSGTRLTVV.